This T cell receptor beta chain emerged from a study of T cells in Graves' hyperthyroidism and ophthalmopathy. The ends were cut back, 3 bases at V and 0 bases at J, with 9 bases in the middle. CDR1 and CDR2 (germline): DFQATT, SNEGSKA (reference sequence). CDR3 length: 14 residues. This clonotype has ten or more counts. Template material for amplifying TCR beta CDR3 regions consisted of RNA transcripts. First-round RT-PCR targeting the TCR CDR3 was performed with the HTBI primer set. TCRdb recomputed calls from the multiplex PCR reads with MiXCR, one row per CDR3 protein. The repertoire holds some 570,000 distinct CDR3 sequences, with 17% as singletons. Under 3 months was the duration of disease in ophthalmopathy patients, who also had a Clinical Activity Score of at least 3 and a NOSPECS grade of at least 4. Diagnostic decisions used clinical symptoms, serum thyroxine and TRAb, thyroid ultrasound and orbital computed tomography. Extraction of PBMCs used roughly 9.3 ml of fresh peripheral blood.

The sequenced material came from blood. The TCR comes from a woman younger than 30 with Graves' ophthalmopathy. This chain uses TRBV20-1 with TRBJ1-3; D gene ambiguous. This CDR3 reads CSASLGSSGNTIYF. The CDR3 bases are TGCAGTGCTAGTTTGGGCAGCTCTGGAAACACCATATATTTT.